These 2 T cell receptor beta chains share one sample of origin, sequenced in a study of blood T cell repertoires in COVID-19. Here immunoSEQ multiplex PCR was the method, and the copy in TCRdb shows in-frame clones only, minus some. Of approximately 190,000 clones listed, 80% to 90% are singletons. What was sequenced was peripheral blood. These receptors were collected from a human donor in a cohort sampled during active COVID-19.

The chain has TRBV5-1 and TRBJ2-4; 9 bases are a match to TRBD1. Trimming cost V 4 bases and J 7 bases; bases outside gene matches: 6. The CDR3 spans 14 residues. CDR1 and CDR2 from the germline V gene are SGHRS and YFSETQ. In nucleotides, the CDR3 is TGCGCCAGCAGCGAGACAGGGGGACGGAACATTCAGTACTTC. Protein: CASSETGGRNIQYF.

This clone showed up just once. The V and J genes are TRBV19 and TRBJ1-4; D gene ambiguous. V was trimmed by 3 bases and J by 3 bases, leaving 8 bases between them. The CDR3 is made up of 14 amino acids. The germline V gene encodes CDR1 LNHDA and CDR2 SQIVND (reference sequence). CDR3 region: CASSMGRSNEKLFF. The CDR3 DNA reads TGTGCCAGTAGTATGGGGAGATCTAATGAAAAACTGTTTTTT.